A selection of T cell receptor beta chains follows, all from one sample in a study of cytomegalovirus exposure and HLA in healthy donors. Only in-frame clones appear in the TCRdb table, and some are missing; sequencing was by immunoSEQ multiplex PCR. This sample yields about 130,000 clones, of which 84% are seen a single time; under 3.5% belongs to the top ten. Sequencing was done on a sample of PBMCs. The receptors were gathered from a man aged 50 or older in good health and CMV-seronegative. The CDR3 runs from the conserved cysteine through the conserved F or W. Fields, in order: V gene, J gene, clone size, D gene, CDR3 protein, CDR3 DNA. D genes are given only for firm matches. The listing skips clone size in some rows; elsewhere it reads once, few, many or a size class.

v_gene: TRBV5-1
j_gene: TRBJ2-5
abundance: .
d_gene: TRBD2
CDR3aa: CASSSSSGSGKAAQYF
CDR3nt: TGCGCCAGCAGCTCCTCTAGCGGGTCCGGTAAAGCAGCCCAGTACTTC

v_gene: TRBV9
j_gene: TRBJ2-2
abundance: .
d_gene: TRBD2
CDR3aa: CASSVEFGGGNTGELFF
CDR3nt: TGTGCCAGCAGCGTAGAATTCGGGGGGGGTAACACCGGGGAGCTGTTTTTT

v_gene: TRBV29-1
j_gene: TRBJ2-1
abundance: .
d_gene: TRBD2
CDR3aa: CSVEDLWTRSRMGEQFF
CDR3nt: TGCAGCGTTGAAGACCTGTGGACTAGGAGCAGGATGGGTGAGCAGTTCTTC

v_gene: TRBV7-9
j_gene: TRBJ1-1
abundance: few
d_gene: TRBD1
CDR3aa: CASSLLRSTGGLEAFF
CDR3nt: TGTGCCAGCAGCCTCCTGAGATCTACAGGGGGCCTTGAAGCTTTCTTT

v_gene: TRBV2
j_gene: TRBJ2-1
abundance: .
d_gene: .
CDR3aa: CASSALGGQFF
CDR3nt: TGTGCCAGCAGTGCACTAGGGGGGCAGTTCTTC

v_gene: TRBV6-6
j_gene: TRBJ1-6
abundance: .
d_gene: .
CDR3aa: CASSYLAGALSPLHF
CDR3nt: TGTGCCAGCAGTTACCTAGCAGGGGCGCTTTCACCCCTCCACTTT

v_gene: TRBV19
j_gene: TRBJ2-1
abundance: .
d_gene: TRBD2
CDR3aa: CARGLAGFHNEQFF
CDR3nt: TGTGCCAGGGGACTAGCGGGGTTCCACAATGAGCAGTTCTTC

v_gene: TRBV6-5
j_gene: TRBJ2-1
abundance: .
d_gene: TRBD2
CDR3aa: CASSYDGTSNEQFF
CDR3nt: TGTGCCAGCAGTTACGACGGGACTAGCAATGAGCAGTTCTTC

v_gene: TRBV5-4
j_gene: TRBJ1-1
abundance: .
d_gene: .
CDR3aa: CASSLAGTFLEAFF
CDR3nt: TGTGCCAGCAGCTTGGCCGGGACATTCCTTGAAGCTTTCTTT

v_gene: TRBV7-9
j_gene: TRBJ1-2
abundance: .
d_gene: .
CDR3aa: CASSLGGNYGYTF
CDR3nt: TGTGCCAGCAGCTTGGGGGGAAACTATGGCTACACCTTC

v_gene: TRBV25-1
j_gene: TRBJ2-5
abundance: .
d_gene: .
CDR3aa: CASSETAGSGETQYF
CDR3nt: TGTGCCAGCAGTGAAACCGCAGGGTCTGGAGAGACCCAGTACTTC

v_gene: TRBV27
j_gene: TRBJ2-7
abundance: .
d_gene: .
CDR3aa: CASTGGAIDEQYF
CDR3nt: TGTGCCAGCACTGGGGGCGCAATCGACGAGCAGTACTTC

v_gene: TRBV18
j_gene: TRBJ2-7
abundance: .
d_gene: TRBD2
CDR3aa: CASSPGGIYEQYF
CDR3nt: TGTGCCAGCTCTCCCGGGGGGATCTACGAGCAGTACTTC

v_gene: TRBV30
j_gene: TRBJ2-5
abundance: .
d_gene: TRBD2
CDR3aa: CAWSESRGEAQYF
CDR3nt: TGTGCCTGGAGTGAGAGTCGGGGGGAAGCCCAGTACTTC

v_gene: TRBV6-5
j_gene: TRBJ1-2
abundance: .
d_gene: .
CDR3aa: CASSYQGSYGYTF
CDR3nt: TGTGCCAGCAGTTACCAGGGTAGTTATGGCTACACCTTC

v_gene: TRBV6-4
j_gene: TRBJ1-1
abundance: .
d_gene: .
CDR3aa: CASSPTVNTEAFF
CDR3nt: TGTGCCAGCAGTCCGACAGTGAACACTGAAGCTTTCTTT

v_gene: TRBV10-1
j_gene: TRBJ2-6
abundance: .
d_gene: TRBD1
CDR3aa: CASTPKGDRASSGANVLTF
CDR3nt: TGCGCCAGCACCCCAAAAGGGGACAGGGCTTCATCTGGGGCCAACGTCCTGACTTTC

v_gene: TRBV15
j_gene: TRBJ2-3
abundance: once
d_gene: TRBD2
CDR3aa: CATSPRLAGELDTQYF
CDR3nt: TGTGCCACCAGCCCACGACTAGCGGGTGAATTAGATACGCAGTATTTT

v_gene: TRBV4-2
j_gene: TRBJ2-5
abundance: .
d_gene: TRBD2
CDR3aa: CASSELAGEETQYF
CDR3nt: TGTGCCAGCAGCGAACTAGCGGGGGAAGAGACCCAGTACTTC

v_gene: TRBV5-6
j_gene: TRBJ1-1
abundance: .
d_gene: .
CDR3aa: CASSFAVNTEAFF
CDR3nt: TGTGCCAGCAGCTTCGCGGTTAACACTGAAGCTTTCTTT

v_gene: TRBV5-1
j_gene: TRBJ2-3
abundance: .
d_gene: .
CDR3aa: CASRDEAARTDTQYF
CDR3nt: TGCGCCAGCAGAGATGAAGCGGCTCGCACAGATACGCAGTATTTT

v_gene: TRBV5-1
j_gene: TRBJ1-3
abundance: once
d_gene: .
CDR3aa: CASSLGAVSGNTIYF
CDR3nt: TGCGCCAGCAGCTTGGGCGCGGTCTCTGGAAACACCATATATTTT

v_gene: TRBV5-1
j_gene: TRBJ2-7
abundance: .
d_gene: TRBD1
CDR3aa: CASSLAPGQGASEQYF
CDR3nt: TGCGCCAGCAGCTTGGCGCCGGGACAGGGGGCGTCCGAGCAGTACTTC

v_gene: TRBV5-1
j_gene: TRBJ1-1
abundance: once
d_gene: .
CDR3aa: CASSRDGGNTEAFF
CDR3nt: TGCGCCAGCAGCCGCGACGGGGGAAACACTGAAGCTTTCTTT

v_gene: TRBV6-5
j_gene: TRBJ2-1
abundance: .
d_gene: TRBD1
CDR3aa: CASRRTGSDEQFF
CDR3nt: TGTGCCAGCAGAAGGACAGGGTCAGATGAGCAGTTCTTC

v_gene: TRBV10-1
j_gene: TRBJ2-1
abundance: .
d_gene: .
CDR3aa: CASSRGQPYNEQFF
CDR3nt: TGCGCCAGCAGCCGTGGACAGCCCTACAATGAGCAGTTCTTC

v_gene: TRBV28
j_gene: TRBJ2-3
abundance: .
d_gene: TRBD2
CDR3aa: CASSGLAGSPTDTQYF
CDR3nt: TGTGCCAGCAGTGGACTAGCGGGGAGTCCCACAGATACGCAGTATTTT

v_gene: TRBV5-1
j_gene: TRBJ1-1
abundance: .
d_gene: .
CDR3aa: CASSPIDVTGVTEAFF
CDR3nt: TGCGCCAGCAGCCCGATAGATGTAACAGGAGTCACTGAAGCTTTCTTT

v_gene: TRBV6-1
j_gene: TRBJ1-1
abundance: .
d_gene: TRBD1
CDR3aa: CASSEGQGLNTEAFF
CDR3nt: TGTGCCAGCAGTGAAGGACAGGGGTTGAACACTGAAGCTTTCTTT

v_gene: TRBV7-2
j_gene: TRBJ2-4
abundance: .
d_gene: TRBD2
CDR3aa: CASTLGPASGGNIQYF
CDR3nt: TGTGCCAGCACCCTAGGCCCGGCGAGCGGGGGAAACATTCAGTACTTC

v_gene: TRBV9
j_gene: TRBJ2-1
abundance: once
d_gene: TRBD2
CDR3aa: CASSHPTGGGRSYNEQFF
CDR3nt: TGTGCCAGCAGCCATCCTACCGGGGGGGGAAGGTCCTACAATGAGCAGTTCTTC

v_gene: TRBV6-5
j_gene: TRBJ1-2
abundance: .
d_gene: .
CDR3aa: CASSYSAGGYGYTF
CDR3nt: TGTGCCAGTAGTTACTCAGCAGGAGGCTATGGCTACACCTTC

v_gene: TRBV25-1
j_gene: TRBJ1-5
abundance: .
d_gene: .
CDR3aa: CASSESRLNQPQHF
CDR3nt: TGTGCCAGCAGTGAATCCAGGTTAAATCAGCCCCAGCATTTT

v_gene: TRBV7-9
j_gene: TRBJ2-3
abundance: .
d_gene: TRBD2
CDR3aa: CASSSPLKRGHTDTQYF
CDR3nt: TGTGCCAGCAGCTCCCCTTTGAAGCGGGGTCACACAGATACGCAGTATTTT

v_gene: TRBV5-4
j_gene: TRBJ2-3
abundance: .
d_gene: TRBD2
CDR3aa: CASSFIGGGAGTDTQYF
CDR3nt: TGTGCCAGCAGCTTCATTGGCGGGGGGGCAGGCACAGATACGCAGTATTTT

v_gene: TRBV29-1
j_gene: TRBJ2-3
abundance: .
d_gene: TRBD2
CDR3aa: CSVEDLRLAGGSTDTQYF
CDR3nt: TGCAGCGTTGAGGATTTACGACTAGCGGGGGGTAGCACAGATACGCAGTATTTT

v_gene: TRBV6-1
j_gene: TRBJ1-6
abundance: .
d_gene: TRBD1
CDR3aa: CASRKTGSYNSPLHF
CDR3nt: TGTGCCAGCAGAAAGACAGGGTCCTATAATTCACCCCTCCACTTT

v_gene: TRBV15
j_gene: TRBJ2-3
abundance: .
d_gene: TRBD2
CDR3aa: CATSRTSGGNSDTQYF
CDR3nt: TGTGCCACCAGTCGGACTAGCGGGGGGAATTCAGATACGCAGTATTTT

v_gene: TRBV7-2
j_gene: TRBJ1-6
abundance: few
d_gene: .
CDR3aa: CASSLGADIRGNSPLHF
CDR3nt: TGTGCCAGCAGCTTAGGGGCGGACATAAGGGGTAATTCACCCCTCCACTTT

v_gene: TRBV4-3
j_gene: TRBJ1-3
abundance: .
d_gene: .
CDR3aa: CASSQRPTDSYSGNTIYF
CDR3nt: TGCGCCAGCAGCCAAAGGCCAACGGACAGCTACTCTGGAAACACCATATATTTT